The next 29 T cell receptor beta chains were all read from a single sample in a study of shared clonotypes between healthy human individuals. Assay used: immunoSEQ multiplex PCR; TCRdb lists only in-frame clones, some missing. The sample records 2 million to 3 million clones, 90% to 95% being singletons. Sample: naive CD4+ T cells from PBMCs. Sample subset: CD45RA+ positively selected. Source of these receptors: a man aged 18-30 years in good health. Some clones in this sample may be carry-over from other donors' samples.

The chain uses TRBV10-3 and TRBJ2-2; unclear D gene. Per germline, CDR1 ENHRY and CDR2 SYGVKD. The CDR3 totals 15 residues. The V end lost 5 bases, the J end lost 3 bases, and 13 bases lay between the germline ends. The CDR3: CAISTPDRYTGELFF. The CDR3 DNA reads TGTGCCATCAGTACACCGGACCGTTACACCGGGGAGCTGTTTTTT.

The chain is built from TRBV7-8 and TRBJ1-6; no firm D call. CDR1 SGHVS and CDR2 FQNEAQ come from the germline V gene. The CDR3 totals 14 residues. The V and J ends lost 1 base and 9 bases respectively, with 10 bases between them. CDR3 region: CASSLENSRSPLHF. The CDR3 coding sequence is TGTGCCAGCAGCTTAGAGAACAGCCGTTCACCCCTCCACTTT.

The CDR3: CASSGPGQGNYEQYF. CDR3 sequence (DNA): TGCGCCAGCAGCGGACCGGGACAGGGAAACTACGAGCAGTACTTC. The chain carries TRBV10-1 and TRBJ2-7; 9 bases line up with TRBD1. This CDR3 is built from 15 residues. The germline V gene encodes CDR1 WNHNN and CDR2 SYGVQD (reference sequence). V lost 6 bases and J lost 3; bases outside the gene matches: 9.

This sequence joins TRBV28 and TRBJ2-7; D might be TRBD1 (5 bases). The CDR3 totals 13 residues. V lost 5 bases to trimming and J lost 4 bases, with 12 bases between them. Germline CDR1 reads MDHEN; CDR2 reads SYDVKM. The CDR3 loop is CASSTGPLYEQYF. CDR3 sequence (DNA): TGTGCCAGCAGTACAGGACCCTTGTACGAGCAGTACTTC.

The CDR3 nucleotides are TGTGCCAGCAGCGTACGGGGCAGTGGAAACTACGAGCAGTACTTC. Translated, it gives CASSVRGSGNYEQYF. This rearrangement joins TRBV7-9 to TRBJ2-7; D tentatively reads TRBD1 or TRBD2 (5 bases each). This CDR3 region has 15 residues. Trimming pared 5 bases from V and 3 bases from J, leaving 17 bases between. The germline V gene has CDR1 SEHNR and CDR2 FQNEAQ (reference sequence).

V is TRBV19 and J is TRBJ2-4; tentative D call: TRBD1 (6 bases). Germline V gene data show CDR1 as LNHDA and CDR2 as SQIVND (reference sequence). V lost 1 base, J lost 6 bases, and 10 bases lay in between. CDR3 length: 14 amino acids. CDR3 residues: CASSIGGGGNIQYF. The CDR3 bases are TGTGCCAGTAGTATAGGAGGGGGTGGAAACATTCAGTACTTC. The entire variable domain, with the rest obtained from reference TRBV19 and TRBJ2-4, is as follows: DGGITQSPKYLFRKEGQNVTLSCEQNLNHDAMYWYRQDPGQGLRLIYYSQIVNDFQKGDIAEGYSVSREKKESFPLTVTSAQKNPTAFYLCASSIGGGGNIQYFGAGTRLSVL.

This chain uses TRBV4-2 with TRBJ2-1; D not certain. V was shortened by 1 base and J by 5 bases, with 9 bases between the two germline ends. The CDR3 extends over 14 amino acids. From germline, CDR1 is LGHNA and CDR2 YNFKEQ. In DNA, the CDR3 is TGTGCCAGCAGCCAAGTTGGCAAGAACAATGAGCAGTTCTTC. Encoded protein: CASSQVGKNNEQFF.

The genes are TRBV10-1 and TRBJ1-4, with D hard to call. Germline CDR1 and CDR2: WNHNN and SYGVQD (reference sequence). The germline V and J ends were trimmed by 11 bases and 4 bases, with 14 bases remaining between them. CDR3 length: 13 residues. In nucleotides, the CDR3 is TGCGCCGGGAGGGCAGCTAATAATGAAAAACTGTTTTTT. Translation gives CAGRAANNEKLFF.

This clone was observed a single time. The chain joins TRBV7-8 to TRBJ2-7; D gene unclear. The CDR3 runs to 16 residues. Germline values: CDR1 SGHVS, CDR2 FQNEAQ. The V end lost 1 base, the J end lost 2 bases, and 15 bases lay between the germline ends. This CDR3 reads CASSLEKNTATYEQYF. The CDR3 DNA reads TGTGCCAGCAGCTTAGAAAAAAACACAGCGACCTACGAGCAGTACTTC. The full variable domain, its missing parts supplied by reference TRBV7-8 and TRBJ2-7, is GAGVSQSPRYKVAKRGQDVALRCDPISGHVSLFWYQQALGQGPEFLTYFQNEAQLDKSGLPSDRFFAERPEGSVSTLKIQRTQQEDSAVYLCASSLEKNTATYEQYFGPGTRLTVT.

The table lists this clone with a count of one. The genes are TRBV27 and TRBJ1-4, with TRBD1 identical over 9 bases. The germline CDR1 and CDR2 sequences are MNHEY and SMNVEV (reference sequence). V was clipped by 6 bases and J by 6 bases; unmatched bases: 5. This CDR3 is built from 14 residues. Here the CDR3 reads CASRADRGDEKLFF. In DNA form, the CDR3 reads TGTGCCAGCAGGGCGGACAGGGGAGATGAAAAACTGTTTTTT.

This clone was seen just once. J is TRBJ1-5 and V is TRBV7-2, with a tentative D call TRBD1 (6 bases). Trimming pared 1 base from V and 7 bases from J, leaving 11 bases between. The CDR3 runs 14 residues. Germline-derived CDR1 and CDR2 are SGHTA and FQGNSA. The CDR3, as DNA: TGTGCCAGCAGCTTAGACAGGGCCGTACAGCCCCAGCATTTT. Translation: CASSLDRAVQPQHF.

In regard to this clone: Germline is not matched at one junction end, which may reflect a read error. The sample has other DNA sequences that encode this CDR3 too. This chain uses TRBV11-2 with TRBJ1-1, with a possible D match to TRBD1 (5 bases). Germline lookup yields CDR1 SGHAT and CDR2 FQNNGV. This CDR3 contains 14 residues. Here the CDR3 reads CASSLREEGTEAFF. As DNA, the CDR3 is TGCGCCAGCAGCCTCAGGGAGGAGGGCACTGAAGCTTTCTTT.

This sequence joins TRBV2 and TRBJ2-7; D uncertain. Trimming left V 8 bases short and J 2 bases short, with 7 bases between. Germline CDR1 and CDR2: SNHLY and FYNNEI. This CDR3 comprises 11 residues. The CDR3 is CASVTAYEQYF. In DNA form, the CDR3 reads TGTGCCAGCGTAACTGCCTACGAGCAGTACTTC.

In DNA, the CDR3 is TGTGCCAGCAGTCCATTCGCACAGGGGGAAAAACTGTTTTTT. Amino acid sequence: CASSPFAQGEKLFF. The genes are TRBV6-6 and TRBJ1-4; TRBD1 matches at 7 bases. The CDR3 length is 14 residues. CDR1 is MNHNY, CDR2 SVGAGI, per germline (reference sequence). V lost 5 bases and J lost 8; bases outside the gene matches: 8.

This chain links TRBV5-8 with TRBJ2-3; D might be TRBD1 (5 bases). V dropped 4 bases and J dropped 0 bases, with 12 bases sitting between them. The germline gives CDR1 SGHTS, CDR2 YDEGEE. The CDR3 totals 15 residues. The CDR3 loop reads CASSPQTASTDTQYF. In DNA form, the CDR3 reads TGTGCCAGCAGCCCCCAGACAGCTAGCACAGATACGCAGTATTTT.

The chain carries TRBV27 and TRBJ2-7, with TRBD2 matching over 12 bases. Germline CDR1 MNHEY, CDR2 SMNVEV (reference sequence). The V segment lost 7 bases and the J segment 5 bases; nucleotides outside the gene matches: 9. The CDR3 consists of 15 residues. The CDR3 bases are TGTGCCAGCAACGATATACGGACTAGCGGGAACGAGCAGTACTTC. It codes for CASNDIRTSGNEQYF.

This clone is a singleton in its sample. This chain connects TRBV5-1 to TRBJ1-2, with D perhaps matching TRBD1 (6 bases). Trimming shortened V by 0 bases and J by 8 bases, and 14 bases separated the two germline ends. This CDR3 is 14 amino acids long. Germline V gives CDR1 SGHRS, CDR2 YFSETQ. In nucleotides, the CDR3 is TGCGCCAGCAGCTTGGAACAGGGTCTGCGCGGCTACACCTTC. Its translation: CASSLEQGLRGYTF.

This clone was found once. V usage is TRBV6-8 and J usage is TRBJ1-5; tentative D call: TRBD1 (5 bases). V was pared by 10 bases and J by 9 bases, with 13 bases between. CDR3 length: 11 residues. Germline lookup yields CDR1 MNHGY and CDR2 SAAAGT. The DNA for the CDR3 is TGTGCCATAGGCGGGGGGAGGCCCCAGCATTTT. As protein: CAIGGGRPQHF.

This chain links TRBV5-5 with TRBJ2-7, with 12 nucleotides matching TRBD2. The CDR3 is 18 residues long. Germline V gene sequence: CDR1 SGHKS, CDR2 YYEKEE (reference sequence). V was clipped by 4 bases and J by 2 bases; unmatched bases: 13. The CDR3 sequence is CASSRLAGVDESTYEQYF. The CDR3 region has the DNA TGTGCCAGCAGCCGACTAGCGGGAGTGGATGAATCGACCTACGAGCAGTACTTC.

The V call is TRBV5-4, the J call TRBJ2-5; D gene ambiguous. Germline V gene sequence: CDR1 SGHNT, CDR2 YYREEE (reference sequence). V gave up 3 bases and J gave up 5 bases, with 11 bases separating them. This CDR3 region has 13 residues. CDR3 sequence reads: CASSSRFGETQYF. CDR3 nucleotides: TGTGCCAGCAGCTCCCGGTTCGGGGAGACCCAGTACTTC.

The chain recombines TRBV27 with TRBJ2-1, with D uncertain. This CDR3 is built from 12 residues. In germline, CDR1 is MNHEY, CDR2 SMNVEV (reference sequence). The V and J ends lost 3 bases and 10 bases respectively, with 10 bases between them. For the CDR3, the DNA is TGTGCCAGCAGTTTTCCGTTCAGGGAGCAGTTCTTC. Its translation is CASSFPFREQFF.

This clone was found once. This chain connects TRBV7-2 to TRBJ2-7; maybe TRBD1 (6 bases). V lost 4 bases to trimming and J lost 2 bases, with 15 bases between them. The length of the CDR3 is 15 residues. The germline V gene has CDR1 SGHTA and CDR2 FQGNSA. The CDR3 is CASSSVRGTPYEQYF. The DNA for the CDR3 is TGTGCCAGCAGCTCGGTCAGGGGTACCCCCTACGAGCAGTACTTC.

This chain's CDR3 is CASSLAASDNRDTQYF. DNA for the CDR3: TGTGCCAGCAGCTTAGCCGCGTCGGACAATCGAGATACGCAGTATTTT. The chain links TRBV7-2 to TRBJ2-3; D perhaps matches TRBD1 (5 bases). V was clipped by 0 bases and J by 5 bases, with 15 bases between them. Germline-derived CDR1 and CDR2 are SGHTA and FQGNSA. The CDR3 is 16 residues long.

This chain links TRBV15 with TRBJ2-7; D not certain. From germline, CDR1 is LNHNV and CDR2 YYDKDF (reference sequence). With 1 base removed from V and 2 bases from J, the gap between germline ends came to 6 bases. This CDR3 region has 13 residues. The CDR3 is CATSRGSTYEQYF. Here the CDR3 DNA reads TGTGCCACCAGCAGAGGGTCAACCTACGAGCAGTACTTC.

This clone was recorded once. V and J are TRBV19 and TRBJ2-2; perhaps TRBD2 as D (6 bases). Germline assignment: CDR1 LNHDA and CDR2 SQIVND (reference sequence). This CDR3 has 16 amino acids. V lost 4 bases to trimming and J lost 4 bases, with 16 bases between them. In nucleotides, the CDR3 is TGTGCCAGTAGTAACCCGGGAGCTAGTAGCACCGGGGAGCTGTTTTTT. Protein: CASSNPGASSTGELFF.

The J gene is TRBJ2-1, the V gene TRBV15; 10 nucleotides agree with TRBD2. J gave up 9 bases and V 3 bases, and 11 bases lay outside the gene matches. Germline-derived CDR1 and CDR2 are LNHNV and YYDKDF (reference sequence). The CDR3 consists of 16 residues. The CDR3 here is CATSRGGAGGLGEQFF. CDR3 nucleotides: TGTGCCACCAGCAGGGGTGGAGCGGGAGGGTTAGGTGAGCAGTTCTTC.

V and J are TRBV6-1 and TRBJ1-1; 8 bases line up with TRBD1. The CDR3 runs 14 residues. CDR1 MNHNS and CDR2 SASEGT come from the germline V gene. V shed 6 bases and J 2 bases; nucleotides not matched to a gene: 5. CDR3 DNA sequence: TGTGCCAGCAGAGCCAGGGGGCGCAACACTGAAGCTTTCTTT. It is translated as CASRARGRNTEAFF.

The CDR3 bases are TGTGCCAGCAGCCGGGGAGGCGGGAGTTACAATGAGCAGTTCTTC. Translated, it gives CASSRGGGSYNEQFF. The chain is built from TRBV9 and TRBJ2-1; TRBD2 aligns across 7 bases. The germline V gene encodes CDR1 SGDLS and CDR2 YYNGEE. This CDR3 is 15 amino acids long. V shed 4 bases, J shed 4 bases, and the junction held 8 bases outside the gene matches.

The J gene is TRBJ2-1, the V gene TRBV13; D may be TRBD2 (6 bases). CDR1 PRHDT and CDR2 FYEKMQ come from the germline V gene (reference sequence). This CDR3 region has 15 residues. Trimming took 4 bases from V and 4 from J, leaving 14 bases between them. The CDR3 DNA sequence: TGTGCCAGCAGCTCGCGAGGAGGGTCTTACAATGAGCAGTTCTTC. Its translation is CASSSRGGSYNEQFF.